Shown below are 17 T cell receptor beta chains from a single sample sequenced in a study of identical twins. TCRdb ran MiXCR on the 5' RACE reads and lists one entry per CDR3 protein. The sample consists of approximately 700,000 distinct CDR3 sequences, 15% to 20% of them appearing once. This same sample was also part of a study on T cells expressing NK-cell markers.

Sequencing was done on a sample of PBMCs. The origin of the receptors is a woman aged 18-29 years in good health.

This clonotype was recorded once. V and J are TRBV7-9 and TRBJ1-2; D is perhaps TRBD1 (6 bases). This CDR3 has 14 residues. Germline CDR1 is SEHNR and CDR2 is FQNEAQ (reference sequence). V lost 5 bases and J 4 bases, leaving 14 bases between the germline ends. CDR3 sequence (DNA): TGTGCCAGCAGCGGAGGGGGGCTAGGCTATGGCTACACCTTC. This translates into CASSGGGLGYGYTF.

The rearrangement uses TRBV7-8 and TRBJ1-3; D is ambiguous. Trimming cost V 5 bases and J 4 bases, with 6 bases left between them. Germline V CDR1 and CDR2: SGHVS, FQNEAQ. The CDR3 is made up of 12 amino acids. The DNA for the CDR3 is TGTGCCAGCAGCGCTCAGGGAAACACCATATATTTT. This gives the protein CASSAQGNTIYF. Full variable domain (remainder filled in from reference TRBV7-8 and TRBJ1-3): GAGVSQSPRYKVAKRGQDVALRCDPISGHVSLFWYQQALGQGPEFLTYFQNEAQLDKSGLPSDRFFAERPEGSVSTLKIQRTQQEDSAVYLCASSAQGNTIYFGEGSWLTVV.

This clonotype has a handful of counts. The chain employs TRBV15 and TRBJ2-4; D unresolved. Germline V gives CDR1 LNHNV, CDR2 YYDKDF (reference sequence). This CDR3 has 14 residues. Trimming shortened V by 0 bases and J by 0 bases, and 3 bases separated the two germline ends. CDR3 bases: TGTGCCACCAGCAGAGAGGCAGCCAAAAACATTCAGTACTTC. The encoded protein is CATSREAAKNIQYF.

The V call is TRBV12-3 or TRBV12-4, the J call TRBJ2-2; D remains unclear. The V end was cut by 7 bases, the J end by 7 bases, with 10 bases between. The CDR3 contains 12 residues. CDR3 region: CASTSAGGELFF. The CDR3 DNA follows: TGTGCCAGCACCTCAGCTGGCGGGGAGCTGTTTTTT.

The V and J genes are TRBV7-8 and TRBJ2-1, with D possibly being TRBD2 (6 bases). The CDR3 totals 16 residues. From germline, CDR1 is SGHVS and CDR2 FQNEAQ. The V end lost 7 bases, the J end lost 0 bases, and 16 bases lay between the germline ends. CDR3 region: CASIMDGGSSYNEQFF. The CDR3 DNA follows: TGTGCCAGCATCATGGACGGGGGAAGCTCCTACAATGAGCAGTTCTTC.

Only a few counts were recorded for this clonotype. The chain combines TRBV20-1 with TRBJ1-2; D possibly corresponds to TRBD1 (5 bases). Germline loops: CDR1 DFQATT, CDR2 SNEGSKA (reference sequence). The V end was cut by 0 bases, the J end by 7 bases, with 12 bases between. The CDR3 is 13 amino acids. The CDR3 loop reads CSARDRRGGGYTF. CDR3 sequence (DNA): TGCAGTGCTAGAGATCGAAGGGGTGGTGGCTACACCTTC.

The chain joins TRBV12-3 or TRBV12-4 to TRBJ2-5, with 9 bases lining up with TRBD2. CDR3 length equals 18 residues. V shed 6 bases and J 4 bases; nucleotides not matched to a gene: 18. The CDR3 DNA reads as TGTGCCAGCAGACCTACCTTAAGGGCGGGAGGGTATCCAGAGACCCAGTACTTC. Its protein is CASRPTLRAGGYPETQYF.

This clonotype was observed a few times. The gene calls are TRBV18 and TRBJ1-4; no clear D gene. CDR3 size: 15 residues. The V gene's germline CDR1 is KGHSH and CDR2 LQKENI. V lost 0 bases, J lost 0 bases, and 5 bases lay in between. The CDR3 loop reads CASSPPRTTNEKLFF. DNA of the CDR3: TGTGCCAGCTCACCACCGAGGACAACTAATGAAAAACTGTTTTTT. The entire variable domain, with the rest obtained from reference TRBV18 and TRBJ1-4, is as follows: NAGVMQNPRHLVRRRGQEARLRCSPMKGHSHVYWYRQLPEEGLKFMVYLQKENIIDESGMPKERFSAEFPKEGPSILRIQQVVRGDSAAYFCASSPPRTTNEKLFFGSGTQLSVL.

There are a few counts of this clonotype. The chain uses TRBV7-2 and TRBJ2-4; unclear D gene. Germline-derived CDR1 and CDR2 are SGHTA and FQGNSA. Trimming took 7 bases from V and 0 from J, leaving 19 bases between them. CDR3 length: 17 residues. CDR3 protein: CASTPLHGTEAKNIQYF. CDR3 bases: TGTGCCAGCACCCCCCTACATGGAACAGAAGCCAAAAACATTCAGTACTTC. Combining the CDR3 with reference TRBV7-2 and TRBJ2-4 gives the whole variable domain GAGVSQSPSNKVTEKGKDVELRCDPISGHTALYWYRQSLGQGLEFLIYFQGNSAPDKSGLPSDRFSAERTGGSVSTLTIQRTQQEDSAVYLCASTPLHGTEAKNIQYFGAGTRLSVL.

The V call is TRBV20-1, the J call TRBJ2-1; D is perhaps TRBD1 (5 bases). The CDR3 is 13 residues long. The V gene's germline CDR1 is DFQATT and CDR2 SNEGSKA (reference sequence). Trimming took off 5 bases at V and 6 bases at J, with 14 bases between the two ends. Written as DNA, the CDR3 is TGCAGTGCTGGGGCACGTCGGCGCAATGAGCAGTTCTTC. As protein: CSAGARRRNEQFF.

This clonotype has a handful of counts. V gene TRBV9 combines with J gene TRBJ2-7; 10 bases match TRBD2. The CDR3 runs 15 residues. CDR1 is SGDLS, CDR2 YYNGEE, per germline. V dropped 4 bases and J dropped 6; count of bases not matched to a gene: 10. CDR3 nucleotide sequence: TGTGCCAGCAGCTCCTATAGCGGGGGGTATAGCGAGCAGTACTTC. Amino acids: CASSSYSGGYSEQYF. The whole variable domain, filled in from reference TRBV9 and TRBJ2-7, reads DSGVTQTPKHLITATGQRVTLRCSPRSGDLSVYWYQQSLDQGLQFLIQYYNGEERAKGNILERFSAQQFPDLHSELNLSSLELGDSALYFCASSSYSGGYSEQYFGPGTRLTVT.

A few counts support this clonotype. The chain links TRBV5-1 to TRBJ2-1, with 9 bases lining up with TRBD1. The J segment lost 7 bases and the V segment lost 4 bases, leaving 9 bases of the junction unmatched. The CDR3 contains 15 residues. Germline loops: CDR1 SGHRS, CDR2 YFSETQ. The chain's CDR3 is CASSLGQGDYNEQFF. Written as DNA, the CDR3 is TGCGCCAGCAGCCTGGGACAGGGTGATTATAATGAGCAGTTCTTC.

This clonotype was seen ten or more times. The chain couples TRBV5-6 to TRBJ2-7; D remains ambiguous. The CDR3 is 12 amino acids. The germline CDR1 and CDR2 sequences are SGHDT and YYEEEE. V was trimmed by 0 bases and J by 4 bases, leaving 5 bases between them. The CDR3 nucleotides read TGTGCCAGCAGCTTGGGCCAGTACGAGCAGTACTTC. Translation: CASSLGQYEQYF.

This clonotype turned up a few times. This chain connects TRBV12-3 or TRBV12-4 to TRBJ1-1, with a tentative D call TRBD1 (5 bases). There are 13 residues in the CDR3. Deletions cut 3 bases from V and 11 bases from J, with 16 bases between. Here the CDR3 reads CASSLGQGVVAFF. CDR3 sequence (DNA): TGTGCCAGCAGTTTGGGGCAGGGAGTGGTGGCTTTCTTT.

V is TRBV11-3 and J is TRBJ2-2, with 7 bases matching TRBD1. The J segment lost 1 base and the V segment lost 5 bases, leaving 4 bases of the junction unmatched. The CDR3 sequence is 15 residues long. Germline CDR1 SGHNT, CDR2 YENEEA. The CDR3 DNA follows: TGTGCCAGCAGCCAGGGACAGCTGAACACCGGGGAGCTGTTTTTT. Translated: CASSQGQLNTGELFF.

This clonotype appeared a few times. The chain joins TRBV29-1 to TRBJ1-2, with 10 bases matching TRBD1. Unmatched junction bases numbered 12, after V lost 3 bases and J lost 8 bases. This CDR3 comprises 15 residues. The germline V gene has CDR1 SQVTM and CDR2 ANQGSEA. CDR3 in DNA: TGCAGCGTTGATCCGCGGGACAGGGGCGTCAACGGCTACACCTTC. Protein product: CSVDPRDRGVNGYTF.

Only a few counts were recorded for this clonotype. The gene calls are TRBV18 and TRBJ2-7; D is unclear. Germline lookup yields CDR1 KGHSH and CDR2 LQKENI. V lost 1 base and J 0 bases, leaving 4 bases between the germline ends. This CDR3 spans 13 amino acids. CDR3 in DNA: TGTGCCAGCTCACCACGGCACTCCTACGAGCAGTACTTC. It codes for CASSPRHSYEQYF.